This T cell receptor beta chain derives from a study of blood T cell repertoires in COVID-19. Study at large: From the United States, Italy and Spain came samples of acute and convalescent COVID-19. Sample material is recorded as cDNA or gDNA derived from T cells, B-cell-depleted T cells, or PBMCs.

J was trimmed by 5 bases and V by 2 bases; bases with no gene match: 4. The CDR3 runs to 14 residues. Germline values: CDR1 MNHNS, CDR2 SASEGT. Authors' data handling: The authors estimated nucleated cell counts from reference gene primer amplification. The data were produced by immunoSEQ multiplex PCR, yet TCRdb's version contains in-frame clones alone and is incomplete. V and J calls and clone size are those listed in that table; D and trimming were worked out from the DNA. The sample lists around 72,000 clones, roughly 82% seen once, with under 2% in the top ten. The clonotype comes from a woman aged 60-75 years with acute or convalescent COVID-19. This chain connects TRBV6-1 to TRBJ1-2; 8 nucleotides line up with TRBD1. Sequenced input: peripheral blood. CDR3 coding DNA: TGTGCCAGCAGTGAATTCGGACAGGGATATGGCTACACCTTC. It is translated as CASSEFGQGYGYTF.